This TCR beta chain originates from a study of neurological immune-mediated disorders. This CDR3 contains 14 residues. Germline assignment: CDR1 DFQATT and CDR2 SNEGSKA (reference sequence). V lost 7 bases and J 0 bases, leaving 13 bases between the germline ends. As for the cDNA, it was generated by 5'RACE with 10-nucleotide random UMIs. TCRdb reprocessed the 5' RACE reads with MiXCR, giving one entry per CDR3 protein. The sample gives tens of thousands of distinct CDR3 sequences, 10% of which show up once; about 1.7% is in the top ten. This clonotype was counted ten times or more. Its antigen remains unidentified. In Maryland, USA, blood bank volunteers were the healthy controls. Study observations and caveats: Across subjects, no CDR3 amino acid sequence appeared in expanded clones of more than one subject, a finding that suggested private repertoires in all groups.

Sequencing input: PBMCs. The receptor was isolated from a man in his forties in good health. J is TRBJ1-5 and V is TRBV20-1, with a tentative D call TRBD1 (6 bases). CDR3 nucleotide sequence: TGCAGTGTCTCGACAGGCCTTAGCAATCAGCCCCAGCATTTT. Its translation: CSVSTGLSNQPQHF.